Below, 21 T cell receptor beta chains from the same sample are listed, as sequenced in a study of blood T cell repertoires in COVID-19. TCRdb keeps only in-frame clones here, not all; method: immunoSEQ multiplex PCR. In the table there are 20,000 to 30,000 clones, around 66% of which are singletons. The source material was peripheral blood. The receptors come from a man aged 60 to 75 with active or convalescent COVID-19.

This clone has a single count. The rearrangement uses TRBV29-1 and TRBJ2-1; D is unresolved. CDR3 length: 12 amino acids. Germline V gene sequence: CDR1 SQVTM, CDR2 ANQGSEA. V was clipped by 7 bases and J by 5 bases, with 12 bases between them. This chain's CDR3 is CSGSTGNNEQFF. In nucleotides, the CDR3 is TGCAGCGGGTCGACTGGAAACAATGAGCAGTTCTTC.

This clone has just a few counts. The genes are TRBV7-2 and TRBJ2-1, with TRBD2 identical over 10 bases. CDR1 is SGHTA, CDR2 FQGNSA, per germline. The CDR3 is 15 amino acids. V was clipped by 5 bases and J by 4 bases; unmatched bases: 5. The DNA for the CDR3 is TGTGCCAGCAGCCCGACTAGCGGGTCTTACAATGAGCAGTTCTTC. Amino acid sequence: CASSPTSGSYNEQFF.

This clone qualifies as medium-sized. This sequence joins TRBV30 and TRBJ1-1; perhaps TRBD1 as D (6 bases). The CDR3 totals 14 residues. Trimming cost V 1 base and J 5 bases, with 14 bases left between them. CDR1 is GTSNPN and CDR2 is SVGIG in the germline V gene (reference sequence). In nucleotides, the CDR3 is TGTGCCTGGAGTGAGGGGGAAGGTTTTACTGAAGCTTTCTTT. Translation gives CAWSEGEGFTEAFF.

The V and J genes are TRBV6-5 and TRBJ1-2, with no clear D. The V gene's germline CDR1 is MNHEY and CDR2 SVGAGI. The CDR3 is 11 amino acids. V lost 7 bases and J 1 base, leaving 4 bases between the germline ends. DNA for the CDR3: TGTGCCAGCAAATATAACTATGGCTACACCTTC. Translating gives CASKYNYGYTF.

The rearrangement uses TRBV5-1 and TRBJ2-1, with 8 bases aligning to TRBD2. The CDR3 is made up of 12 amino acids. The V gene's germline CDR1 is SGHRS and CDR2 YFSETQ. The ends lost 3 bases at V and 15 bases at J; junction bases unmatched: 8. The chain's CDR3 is CASSSGREGLFF. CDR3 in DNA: TGCGCCAGCAGCTCCGGTCGGGAGGGTTTGTTCTTC.

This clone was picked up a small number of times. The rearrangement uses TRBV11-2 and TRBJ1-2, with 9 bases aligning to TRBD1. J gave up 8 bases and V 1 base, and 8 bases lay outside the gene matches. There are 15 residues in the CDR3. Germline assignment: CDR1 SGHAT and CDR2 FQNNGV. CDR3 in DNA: TGTGCCAGCAGCTTAGGGGACAGGGCGGTCGGGGGCTACACCTTC. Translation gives CASSLGDRAVGGYTF.

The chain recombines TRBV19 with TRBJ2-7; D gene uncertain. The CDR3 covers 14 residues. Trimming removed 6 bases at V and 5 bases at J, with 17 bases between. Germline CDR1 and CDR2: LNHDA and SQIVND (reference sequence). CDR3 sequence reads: CASSPPQASHEQYF. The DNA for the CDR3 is TGTGCCAGTAGCCCCCCTCAGGCAAGTCACGAGCAGTACTTC.

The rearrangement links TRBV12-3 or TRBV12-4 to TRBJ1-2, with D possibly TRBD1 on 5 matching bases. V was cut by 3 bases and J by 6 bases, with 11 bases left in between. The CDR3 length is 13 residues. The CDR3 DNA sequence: TGTGCCAGCAGTTTGGAGGGGCACCATGGCTACACCTTC. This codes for CASSLEGHHGYTF.

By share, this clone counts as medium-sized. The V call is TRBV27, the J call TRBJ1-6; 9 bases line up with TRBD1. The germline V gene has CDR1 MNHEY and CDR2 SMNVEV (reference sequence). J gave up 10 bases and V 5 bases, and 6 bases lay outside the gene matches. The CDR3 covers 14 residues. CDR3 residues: CASSTGTGFSPLHF. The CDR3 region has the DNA TGTGCCAGCAGTACCGGGACAGGGTTCTCACCCCTCCACTTT.

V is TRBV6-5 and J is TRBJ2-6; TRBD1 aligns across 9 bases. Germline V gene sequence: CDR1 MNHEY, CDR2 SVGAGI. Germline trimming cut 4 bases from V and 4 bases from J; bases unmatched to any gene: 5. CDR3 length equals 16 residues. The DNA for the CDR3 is TGTGCCAGCAGTTGGAACAGGGGGCTAGGGGCCAACGTCCTGACTTTC. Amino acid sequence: CASSWNRGLGANVLTF.

The CDR3 is CASISGALKETQYF. In DNA form, the CDR3 reads TGTGCCAGCATTAGCGGGGCACTAAAAGAGACCCAGTACTTC. V and J are TRBV2 and TRBJ2-5, with TRBD2 matching 8 bases. The CDR3 runs 14 residues. V shed 7 bases and J 3 bases; nucleotides not matched to a gene: 7. The germline gives CDR1 SNHLY, CDR2 FYNNEI.

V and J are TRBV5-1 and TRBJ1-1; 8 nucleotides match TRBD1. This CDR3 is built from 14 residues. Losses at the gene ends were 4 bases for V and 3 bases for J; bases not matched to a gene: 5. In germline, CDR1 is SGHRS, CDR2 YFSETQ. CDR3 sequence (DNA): TGCGCCAGCAGCAGACAGACAGGGGACACTGAAGCTTTCTTT. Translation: CASSRQTGDTEAFF.

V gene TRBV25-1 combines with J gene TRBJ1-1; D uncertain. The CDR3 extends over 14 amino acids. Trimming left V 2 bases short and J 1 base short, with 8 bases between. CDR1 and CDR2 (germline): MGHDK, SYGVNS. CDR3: CASSEGGRNTEAFF. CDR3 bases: TGTGCCAGCAGTGAAGGCGGCAGGAACACTGAAGCTTTCTTT. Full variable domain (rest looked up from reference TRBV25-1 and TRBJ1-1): EADIYQTPRYLVIGTGKKITLECSQTMGHDKMYWYQQDPGMELHLIHYSYGVNSTEKGDLSSESTVSRIRTEHFPLTLESARPSHTSQYLCASSEGGRNTEAFFGQGTRLTVV.

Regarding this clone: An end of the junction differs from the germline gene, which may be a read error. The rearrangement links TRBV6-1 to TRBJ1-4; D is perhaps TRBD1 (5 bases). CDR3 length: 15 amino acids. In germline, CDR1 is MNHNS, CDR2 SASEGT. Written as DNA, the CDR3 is TGTGCCAGCAGAGAAGGTGGGGCAGGGAATGAAAAACTGTTTTTT. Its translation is CASREGGAGNEKLFF.

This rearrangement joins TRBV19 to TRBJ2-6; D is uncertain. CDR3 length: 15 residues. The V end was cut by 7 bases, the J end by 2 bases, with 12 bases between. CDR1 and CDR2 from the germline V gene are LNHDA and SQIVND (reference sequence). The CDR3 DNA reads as TGTGCCAGTAACTTCGGTTTGGCTGGGGCCAACGTCCTGACTTTC. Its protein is CASNFGLAGANVLTF. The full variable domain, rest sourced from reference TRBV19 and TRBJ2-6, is DGGITQSPKYLFRKEGQNVTLSCEQNLNHDAMYWYRQDPGQGLRLIYYSQIVNDFQKGDIAEGYSVSREKKESFPLTVTSAQKNPTAFYLCASNFGLAGANVLTFGAGSRLTVL.

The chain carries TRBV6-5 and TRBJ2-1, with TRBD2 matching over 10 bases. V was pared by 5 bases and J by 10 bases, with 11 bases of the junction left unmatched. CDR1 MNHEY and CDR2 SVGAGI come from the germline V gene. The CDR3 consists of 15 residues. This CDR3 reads CASSTMLAGAGEQFF. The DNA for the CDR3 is TGTGCCAGCAGTACCATGCTAGCGGGAGCGGGGGAGCAGTTCTTC.

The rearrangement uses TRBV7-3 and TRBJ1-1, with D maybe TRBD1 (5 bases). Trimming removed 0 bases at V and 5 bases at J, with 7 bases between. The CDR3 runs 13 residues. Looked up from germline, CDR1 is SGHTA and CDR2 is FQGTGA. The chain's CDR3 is CASSLTDKTEAFF. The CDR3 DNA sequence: TGTGCCAGCAGCTTAACGGACAAAACTGAAGCTTTCTTT.

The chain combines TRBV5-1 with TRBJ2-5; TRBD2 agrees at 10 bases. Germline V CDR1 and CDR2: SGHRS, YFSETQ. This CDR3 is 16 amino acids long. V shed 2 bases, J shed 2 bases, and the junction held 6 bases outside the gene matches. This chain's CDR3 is CASSLHKTSGQETQYF. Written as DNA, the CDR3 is TGCGCCAGCAGCTTACATAAGACTAGCGGGCAAGAGACCCAGTACTTC.

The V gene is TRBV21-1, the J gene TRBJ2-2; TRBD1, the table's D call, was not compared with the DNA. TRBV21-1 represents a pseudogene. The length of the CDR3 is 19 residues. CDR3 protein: CASPGKGQLSGVNTGELFF. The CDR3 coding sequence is TGTGCCAGCCCTGGCAAGGGACAGCTTTCCGGCGTTAACACCGGGGAGCTGTTTTTT.

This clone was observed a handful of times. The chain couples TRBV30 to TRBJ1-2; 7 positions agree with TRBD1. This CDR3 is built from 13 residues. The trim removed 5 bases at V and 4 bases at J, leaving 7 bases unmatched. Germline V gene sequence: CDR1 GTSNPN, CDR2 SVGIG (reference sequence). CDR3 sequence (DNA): TGTGCCTGGCACCGGGACAGACCCTATGGCTACACCTTC. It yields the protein CAWHRDRPYGYTF.

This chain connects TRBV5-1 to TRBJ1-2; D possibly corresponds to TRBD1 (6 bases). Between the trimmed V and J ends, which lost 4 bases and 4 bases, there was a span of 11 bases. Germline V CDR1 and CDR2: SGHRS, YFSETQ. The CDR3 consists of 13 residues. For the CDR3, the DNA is TGCGCCAGCAGCCCAGGGGCGGGCTATGGCTACACCTTC. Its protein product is CASSPGAGYGYTF.